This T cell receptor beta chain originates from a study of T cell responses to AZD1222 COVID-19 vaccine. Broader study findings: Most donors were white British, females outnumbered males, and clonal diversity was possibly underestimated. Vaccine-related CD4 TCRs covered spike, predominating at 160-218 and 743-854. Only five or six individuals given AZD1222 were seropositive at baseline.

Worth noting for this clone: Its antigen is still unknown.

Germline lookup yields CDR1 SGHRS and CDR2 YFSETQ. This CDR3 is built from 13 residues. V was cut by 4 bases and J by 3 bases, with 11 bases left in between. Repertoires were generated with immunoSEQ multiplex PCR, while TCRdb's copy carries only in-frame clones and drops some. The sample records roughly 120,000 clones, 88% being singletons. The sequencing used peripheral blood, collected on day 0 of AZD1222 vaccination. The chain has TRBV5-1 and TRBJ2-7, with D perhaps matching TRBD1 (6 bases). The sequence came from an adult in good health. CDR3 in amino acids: CASSRDKIYEQYF. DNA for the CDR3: TGCGCCAGCAGCCGGGACAAGATCTACGAGCAGTACTTC. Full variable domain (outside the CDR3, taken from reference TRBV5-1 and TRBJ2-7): KAGVTQTPRYLIKTRGQQVTLSCSPISGHRSVSWYQQTPGQGLQFLFEYFSETQRNKGNFPGRFSGRQFSNSRSEMNVSTLELGDSALYLCASSRDKIYEQYFGPGTRLTVT.